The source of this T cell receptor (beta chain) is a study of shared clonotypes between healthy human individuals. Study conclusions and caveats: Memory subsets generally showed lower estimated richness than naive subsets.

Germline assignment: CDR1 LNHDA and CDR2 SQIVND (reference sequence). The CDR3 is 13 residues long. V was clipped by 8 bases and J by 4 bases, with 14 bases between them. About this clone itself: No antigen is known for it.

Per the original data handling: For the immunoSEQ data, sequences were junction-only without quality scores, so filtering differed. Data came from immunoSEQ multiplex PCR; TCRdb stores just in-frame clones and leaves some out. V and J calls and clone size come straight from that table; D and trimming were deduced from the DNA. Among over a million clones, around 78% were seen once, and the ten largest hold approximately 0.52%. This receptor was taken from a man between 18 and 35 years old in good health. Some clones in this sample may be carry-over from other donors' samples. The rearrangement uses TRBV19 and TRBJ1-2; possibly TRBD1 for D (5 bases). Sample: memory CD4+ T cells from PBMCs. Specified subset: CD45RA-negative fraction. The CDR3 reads CASQPSGTYGYTF. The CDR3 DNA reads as TGTGCCAGTCAGCCCTCCGGGACCTATGGCTACACCTTC.